One and the same sample provided the 16 T cell receptor beta chains below, sequenced in a study of blood T cell repertoires in COVID-19. TCRdb's table, derived via immunoSEQ multiplex PCR, lists solely in-frame clones and lacks some. The data hold roughly 570,000 clones, with 85% to 90% observed a single time. Sequencing input: peripheral blood. Receptors were obtained from a woman between 45 and 60 years old with COVID-19, enrolled during active disease.

The rearrangement uses TRBV12-5 and TRBJ1-1; TRBD1 matches 8 bases. Germline V gene data show CDR1 as LGHNT and CDR2 as FRNRAP. The CDR3 extends over 18 amino acids. With 0 bases clipped from V and 0 bases from J, the junction kept 9 bases outside the gene matches. The CDR3 loop is CASGLVRTGHPMNTEAFF. DNA for the CDR3: TGTGCTAGTGGTTTGGTCCGGACAGGGCACCCAATGAACACTGAAGCTTTCTTT. Together with reference TRBV12-5 and TRBJ1-1, the CDR3 gives the full variable domain: DARVTQTPRHKVTEMGQEVTMRCQPILGHNTVFWYRQTMMQGLELLAYFRNRAPLDDSGMPKDRFSAEMPDATLATLKIQPSEPRDSAVYFCASGLVRTGHPMNTEAFFGQGTRLTVV.

The chain combines TRBV3-1 (or the pseudogene TRBV3-2) with TRBJ2-6; 10 nucleotides line up with TRBD1. This CDR3 region has 17 residues. CDR1 and CDR2 from the germline V gene are LGHDT and YNNKEL (reference sequence). J was trimmed by 2 bases and V by 4 bases; bases with no gene match: 5. The CDR3 nucleotides are TGTGCCAGCAGCCCGGGACAGGGGTATGCTGGGGCCAACGTCCTGACTTTC. Amino acid sequence: CASSPGQGYAGANVLTF.

The chain links TRBV7-2 to TRBJ1-5; D remains ambiguous. Germline CDR1 and CDR2: SGHTA and FQGNSA. The V and J ends lost 5 bases and 0 bases respectively, with 5 bases between them. The CDR3 spans 13 residues. In DNA, the CDR3 is TGTGCCAGCAGCGTAAATAGCAATCAGCCCCAGCATTTT. It is translated as CASSVNSNQPQHF.

This clone was observed once. V and J are TRBV2 and TRBJ1-2; D remains ambiguous. Per germline, CDR1 SNHLY and CDR2 FYNNEI. This CDR3 has 15 residues. V lost 4 bases and J 5 bases, leaving 17 bases between the germline ends. CDR3 DNA: TGTGCCAGCAGTGGAGCCAGTGGGCGCGGGTATGGCTACACCTTC. It encodes CASSGASGRGYGYTF.

The rearrangement uses TRBV5-4 and TRBJ2-3, with 14 bases fitting TRBD2. V shed 0 bases, J shed 0 bases, and the junction held 3 bases outside the gene matches. The CDR3 covers 18 residues. CDR1 and CDR2 (germline): SGHNT, YYREEE (reference sequence). CDR3 nucleotide sequence: TGTGCCAGCAGCTTGGGACTAGCGGGGGGGTCTAGCACAGATACGCAGTATTTT. Translating gives CASSLGLAGGSSTDTQYF.

The V and J genes are TRBV9 and TRBJ1-2; TRBD1 agrees at 9 bases. Germline CDR1 is SGDLS and CDR2 is YYNGEE. The junction had 5 bases not matched to a gene; V was cut back by 3 bases and J by 5 bases. The CDR3 extends over 14 amino acids. This CDR3 reads CASSGDRGVYGYTF. For the CDR3, the DNA is TGTGCCAGCAGCGGTGACAGGGGGGTGTATGGCTACACCTTC.

In DNA form, the CDR3 reads TGTGCCAGCAGTTCATCCGGGACAGGGGCGAACTATGGCTACACCTTC. This gives the protein CASSSSGTGANYGYTF. This rearrangement joins TRBV28 to TRBJ1-2; 10 nucleotides line up with TRBD1. J gave up 2 bases and V 4 bases, and 7 bases lay outside the gene matches. Germline lookup yields CDR1 MDHEN and CDR2 SYDVKM. The CDR3 has 16 residues.

V usage is TRBV30 and J usage is TRBJ2-7, with TRBD2 matching 7 bases. V shed 5 bases, J shed 2 bases, and the junction held 6 bases outside the gene matches. CDR1 is GTSNPN, CDR2 SVGIG, per germline (reference sequence). The CDR3 spans 13 residues. The CDR3 DNA reads as TGTGCCTGGGGGGGGGACTTGCCCTACGAGCAGTACTTC. This translates into CAWGGDLPYEQYF.

The chain recombines TRBV6-2 or TRBV6-3 with TRBJ2-7; D gene unclear. Trimming removed 4 bases from V and 3 bases from J, with 16 bases in between. The CDR3 has 15 amino acids. Germline V CDR1 and CDR2: MNHEY, SVGEGT. CDR3 sequence: CASSSTPTAVYEQYF. The CDR3 DNA sequence: TGTGCCAGCAGTTCTACCCCCACCGCCGTCTACGAGCAGTACTTC.

V usage is TRBV7-2 and J usage is TRBJ1-5; 7 positions agree with TRBD1. CDR1 is SGHTA and CDR2 is FQGNSA in the germline V gene. V lost 8 bases to trimming and J lost 5 bases; unmatched junction nucleotides: 9. CDR3 length equals 14 residues. The CDR3 DNA reads as TGTGCCAGCTCTCTCCCGGGACAGTATCAGCCCCAGCATTTT. Encoded protein: CASSLPGQYQPQHF.

This clone turned up a few times. The CDR3: CASSLARSEDRGEKLFF. CDR3 bases: TGTGCCAGCAGCTTAGCGAGATCTGAGGACAGGGGCGAAAAACTGTTTTTT. V usage is TRBV7-9 and J usage is TRBJ1-4; TRBD1 matches 9 bases. CDR3 size: 17 residues. Trimming removed 0 bases from V and 8 bases from J; junction bases left unmatched: 10. Germline V gene sequence: CDR1 SEHNR, CDR2 FQNEAQ (reference sequence).

The rearrangement uses TRBV9 and TRBJ1-2; D might be TRBD1 (5 bases). Germline loops: CDR1 SGDLS, CDR2 YYNGEE. V lost 1 base and J lost 5, with 12 bases in between. CDR3 length: 14 residues. The CDR3 coding sequence is TGTGCCAGCAGCGTATACACGGGGGAATATGGCTACACCTTC. It translates to CASSVYTGEYGYTF. The variable domain in full, completed from reference TRBV9 and TRBJ1-2, reads DSGVTQTPKHLITATGQRVTLRCSPRSGDLSVYWYQQSLDQGLQFLIQYYNGEERAKGNILERFSAQQFPDLHSELNLSSLELGDSALYFCASSVYTGEYGYTFGSGTRLTVV.

The gene calls are TRBV5-6 and TRBJ1-1, with a possible D match to TRBD1 (6 bases). Deletions cut 2 bases from V and 0 bases from J, with 14 bases between. The germline V gene has CDR1 SGHDT and CDR2 YYEEEE. This CDR3 contains 16 residues. In DNA form, the CDR3 reads TGTGCCAGCAGCTTTTGGCAGGGGCTGGTGAACACTGAAGCTTTCTTT. Translating it yields CASSFWQGLVNTEAFF. The entire variable domain, with the rest obtained from reference TRBV5-6 and TRBJ1-1, is as follows: DAGVTQSPTHLIKTRGQQVTLRCSPKSGHDTVSWYQQALGQGPQFIFQYYEEEERQRGNFPDRFSGHQFPNYSSELNVNALLLGDSALYLCASSFWQGLVNTEAFFGQGTRLTVV.

V and J are TRBV5-1 and TRBJ2-1; 7 bases map to TRBD2. The germline CDR1 and CDR2 sequences are SGHRS and YFSETQ. The CDR3 loop spans 14 amino acids. V dropped 4 bases and J dropped 5; count of bases not matched to a gene: 6. This CDR3 is CASSPGLPNNEQFF. As DNA, the CDR3 is TGCGCCAGCAGCCCGGGACTACCCAACAATGAGCAGTTCTTC.

The chain employs TRBV5-4 and TRBJ2-5; no clear D gene. Germline CDR1 SGHNT, CDR2 YYREEE (reference sequence). The CDR3 spans 15 residues. Trimming shortened V by 2 bases and J by 4 bases, and 15 bases separated the two germline ends. CDR3 sequence reads: CASSLPPTGGETQYF. The CDR3 coding sequence is TGTGCCAGCAGCTTACCCCCCACTGGTGGAGAGACCCAGTACTTC.

The chain links TRBV7-9 to TRBJ1-1; 7 bases are a match to TRBD1. The germline CDR1 and CDR2 sequences are SEHNR and FQNEAQ (reference sequence). CDR3 length equals 11 residues. The ends lost 2 bases at V and 11 bases at J; junction bases unmatched: 2. CDR3 region: CASSLNRGAFF. In DNA, the CDR3 is TGTGCCAGCAGCTTAAACAGGGGCGCTTTCTTT.